Listed below are T cell receptor beta chains from one sample, sequenced in a study of TIL therapy for anti-PD-1-resistant metastatic lung cancer. The assay was immunoSEQ multiplex PCR, and TCRdb's table has in-frame clones only and misses some. In the table there are about 100,000 clones, about 71% of which are singletons. Sample: tumor tissue, taken at baseline. These receptors all come from a person aged 25-85 years with non-small cell lung cancer. The CDR3 runs from the conserved cysteine through the conserved F or W. A D gene is named only where the DNA matches it firmly. Size is omitted from some rows. Given values are once, few, many or a class for expanded clones.

abundance	v_gene	d_gene	j_gene	CDR3nt	CDR3aa
.	TRBV4-2	TRBD2	TRBJ2-7	TGTGCCAGCAGCCAAGATCCCCCAGCGGGGGGATTTACTACGAGGCAGTACTTC	CASSQDPPAGGFTTRQYF
.	TRBV10-2	.	TRBJ1-4	TGCGCCAGCAGTCCGGACAGCTTAAATGAAAAACTGTTTTTT	CASSPDSLNEKLFF
.	TRBV7-2	TRBD1	TRBJ2-7	TGTGCCAGCAGCTGGGACAGGGGGCCTTACGAGCAGTACTTC	CASSWDRGPYEQYF
.	TRBV3-1/TRBV3-2	.	TRBJ1-1	TGTGCCAGCAGCCAACCGGACAAGAACACTGAAGCTTTCTTT	CASSQPDKNTEAFF
few	TRBV7-8	TRBD1	TRBJ2-7	TGTGCCAGCAGCTCCCGGGACAGGGTGAGCTACGAGCAGTACTTC	CASSSRDRVSYEQYF
.	TRBV4-3	TRBD1	TRBJ1-2	TGCGCCAGCAGCCAAGAGGTCACAGGGGGAGGTGGCTACACCTTC	CASSQEVTGGGGYTF
.	TRBV5-1	.	TRBJ2-2	TGCGCCAGCAGCTTGGCTAGCGCGAACACCGGGGAGCTGTTTTTT	CASSLASANTGELFF
.	TRBV5-6	.	TRBJ2-2	TGTGCCAGCAGCCGAACAGGGTTTACCGGGGAGCTGTTTTTT	CASSRTGFTGELFF
few	TRBV7-9	.	TRBJ1-2	TGTGCCAGCAGCTTAGTGGGGTATGGCTACACCTTC	CASSLVGYGYTF
.	TRBV6-2/TRBV6-3	.	TRBJ2-7	TGTGCCAGCAGTTACCCAGTCAAGGGGATCCTAACCTACGAGCAGTACTTC	CASSYPVKGILTYEQYF
few	TRBV3-1/TRBV3-2	.	TRBJ1-5	TGTGCCAGCAGCCAAGGAGCGCAGCCCCAGCATTTT	CASSQGAQPQHF
.	TRBV5-4	TRBD2	TRBJ2-1	TGTGCCAGCAGCTTGGCAGCGGGGTTTCAGTTCTTC	CASSLAAGFQFF
.	TRBV4-3	TRBD1	TRBJ2-5	TGCGCCAGCAGCGCCTATCCCGGACAGGGAGAGACCCAGTACTTC	CASSAYPGQGETQYF
.	TRBV18	.	TRBJ2-1	TGTGCCAGCTCTCGGGACCTCTCCAATGAGCAGTTCTTC	CASSRDLSNEQFF
few	TRBV5-4	.	TRBJ1-2	TGTGCCAGCAGGATCGGAGGGACGTCGGACTATGGCTACACCTTC	CASRIGGTSDYGYTF
.	TRBV7-9	.	TRBJ1-2	TGTGCCAGCAGCTTAACCCCCACCAGGGGACACTATGGCTACACCTTC	CASSLTPTRGHYGYTF
.	TRBV6-6	.	TRBJ2-2	TGTGCCAGCAGAATAAGCACCGGGGAGCTGTTTTTT	CASRISTGELFF
.	TRBV4-3	.	TRBJ2-5	TGCGCCAGCAGCCGCTTATTGGAGGAGACCCAGTACTTC	CASSRLLEETQYF
.	TRBV11-2	TRBD1	TRBJ1-6	TGTGCCAGCAGCTTATTTCGGACAGGTTGGGATTCACCCCTCCACTTT	CASSLFRTGWDSPLHF
.	TRBV19	TRBD1	TRBJ1-4	TGTGCCAGTAGTAGAACCGGGACAGGGTATGAAAAACTGTTTTTT	CASSRTGTGYEKLFF
.	TRBV5-1	TRBD1	TRBJ1-1	TGCGCCAGCAGCTTCACAGGGGGAGGCACTGAAGCTTTCTTT	CASSFTGGGTEAFF
.	TRBV6-2/TRBV6-3	.	TRBJ2-1	TGTGCCAGCAGTGAGAGGACACCAGCCCTCAATGAGCAGTTCTTC	CASSERTPALNEQFF
once	TRBV2	.	TRBJ2-2	TGTGCCAGCAGCCGCAGACAAGGGCCCGGGGAGCTGTTTTTT	CASSRRQGPGELFF
.	TRBV18	.	TRBJ2-1	TGTGCCAGCTCACCACCTAGCGGACTCACCGGGGAGCAGTTCTTC	CASSPPSGLTGEQFF
few	TRBV30	.	TRBJ1-6	TGTGCCTGGAGTACCAGTAATTCACCCCTCCACTTT	CAWSTSNSPLHF
.	TRBV9	.	TRBJ1-2	TGTGCCAGCAGCGTAGCCGATTTCAGGGACCCCTTTGACTACACCTTC	CASSVADFRDPFDYTF
.	TRBV4-3	.	TRBJ2-1	TGCGCCAGCAGCCGCAACCTCCTAGCAACTACCTACAATGAGCAGTTCTTC	CASSRNLLATTYNEQFF
.	TRBV6-5	TRBD1	TRBJ2-2	TGTGCCAGCAGTTACTCGACAGGGGGCACCGGGGAGCTGTTTTTT	CASSYSTGGTGELFF
.	TRBV18	TRBD2	TRBJ2-7	TGTGCCAGCAAACAACTAGAATTAGCGGGGCAGTACTTC	CASKQLELAGQYF
once	TRBV7-3	TRBD1	TRBJ1-2	TGTGCCAGCAGCATGGACAGGGGAAGTGGCTACACCTTC	CASSMDRGSGYTF
.	TRBV20-1	TRBD1	TRBJ1-5	TGCAGTGCTAGTTACAGGGGAATAGGCAATCAGCCCCAGCATTTT	CSASYRGIGNQPQHF
.	TRBV14	TRBD1	TRBJ2-7	TGTGCCAGCAGCCGGGGACAGGGGAACTGGGGGCAGTACTTC	CASSRGQGNWGQYF
.	TRBV5-1	.	TRBJ2-7	TGCGCCAGCAGCTTGGGTTGGGTCGACGAGCAGTACTTC	CASSLGWVDEQYF